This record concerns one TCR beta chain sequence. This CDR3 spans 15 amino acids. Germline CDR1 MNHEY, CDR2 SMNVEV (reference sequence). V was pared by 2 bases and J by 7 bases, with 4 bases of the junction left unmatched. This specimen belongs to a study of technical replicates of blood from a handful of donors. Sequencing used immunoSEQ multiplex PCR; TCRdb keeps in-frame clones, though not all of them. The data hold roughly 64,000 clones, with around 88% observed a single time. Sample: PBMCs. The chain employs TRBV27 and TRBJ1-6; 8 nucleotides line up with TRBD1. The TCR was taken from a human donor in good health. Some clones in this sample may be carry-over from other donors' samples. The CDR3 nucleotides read TGTGCCAGCAGTTTAATGGGACAGGCCAATTCACCCCTCCACTTT. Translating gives CASSLMGQANSPLHF.